Listed here are 24 T cell receptor beta chains from one sample, sequenced in a study of blood T cell repertoires in COVID-19. The data were produced by immunoSEQ multiplex PCR, yet TCRdb's version contains in-frame clones alone and is incomplete. The sample has roughly 90,000 clones, around 84% seen once. Sequenced material: peripheral blood. The receptor set was obtained from a man in his forties with acute or convalescent COVID-19.

This clone was detected only once. The rearrangement links TRBV3-1 (or the pseudogene TRBV3-2) to TRBJ1-2; 12 bases are a match to TRBD1. The CDR3 has 16 residues. The V and J ends lost 3 bases and 8 bases, in that order; junction bases with no gene match: 10. Germline-derived CDR1 and CDR2 are LGHDT and YNNKEL (reference sequence). CDR3 sequence: CASSQLPGQGAGGYTF. In DNA form, the CDR3 reads TGTGCCAGCAGCCAGTTACCGGGACAGGGGGCGGGCGGCTACACCTTC.

J is TRBJ1-5 and V is TRBV19; D perhaps matches TRBD1 (5 bases). Trimming removed 3 bases from V and 11 bases from J, with 17 bases in between. Germline V lookup: CDR1 LNHDA, CDR2 SQIVND (reference sequence). The CDR3 has 14 residues. This chain's CDR3 is CASSIARESSAQHF. DNA for the CDR3: TGTGCCAGTAGTATTGCCAGGGAAAGTTCTGCCCAGCATTTT.

This clone came up once. J is TRBJ2-7 and V is TRBV27; D is unresolved. The germline V gene has CDR1 MNHEY and CDR2 SMNVEV (reference sequence). CDR3 length equals 15 residues. V lost 0 bases and J 0 bases, leaving 9 bases between the germline ends. This chain's CDR3 is CASSLSYSSSYEQYF. For the CDR3, the DNA is TGTGCCAGCAGTTTATCGTACTCGAGCTCCTACGAGCAGTACTTC.

The CDR3 loop is CASSLTGVQPQHF. The CDR3 region has the DNA TGTGCCAGCAGCTTGACAGGGGTTCAGCCCCAGCATTTT. The genes are TRBV5-5 and TRBJ1-5, with 7 nucleotides matching TRBD1. The V gene's germline CDR1 is SGHKS and CDR2 YYEKEE (reference sequence). Trimming took 1 base from V and 6 from J; bases not matched to a gene: 1. The CDR3 is 13 residues long.

This chain connects TRBV4-1 to TRBJ2-7; 7 bases map to TRBD1. CDR1 is MGHRA and CDR2 is YSYEKL in the germline V gene. This CDR3 has 13 residues. Trimming took 3 bases from V and 3 from J; bases not matched to a gene: 2. CDR3 sequence: CASSHWDSYEQYF. CDR3 coding DNA: TGCGCCAGCAGCCATTGGGACAGCTACGAGCAGTACTTC.

The rearrangement links TRBV6-6 to TRBJ2-7; 15 bases are shared with TRBD2. The V gene's germline CDR1 is MNHNY and CDR2 SVGAGI (reference sequence). The CDR3 totals 14 residues. Losses at the gene ends were 6 bases for V and 4 bases for J; bases not matched to a gene: 1. CDR3 nucleotides: TGTGCCAGCAGGGGACTAGCGGGAGGTTACGAGCAGTACTTC. Its protein product is CASRGLAGGYEQYF.

V gene TRBV24-1 combines with J gene TRBJ2-3; 10 bases match TRBD1. There are 18 residues in the CDR3. Unmatched junction bases numbered 12, after V lost 4 bases and J lost 3 bases. The germline V gene encodes CDR1 KGHDR and CDR2 SFDVKD. CDR3 sequence (DNA): TGTGCCACCAGTGAATACGGACAGGGGGATAAGAGGACAGATACGCAGTATTTT. Translation: CATSEYGQGDKRTDTQYF.

The rearrangement links TRBV20-1 to TRBJ2-1; weak D call: TRBD1 (5 bases). V was cut by 3 bases and J by 10 bases, with 13 bases left in between. The CDR3 covers 12 residues. Germline CDR1 reads DFQATT; CDR2 reads SNEGSKA (reference sequence). CDR3 sequence (DNA): TGCAGTGCTAGTGCAGGGTCCTACGAGCAGTTCTTC. It encodes CSASAGSYEQFF.

The chain recombines TRBV19 with TRBJ2-5; D gene unclear. Germline CDR1 LNHDA, CDR2 SQIVND (reference sequence). Trimming removed 3 bases at V and 2 bases at J, with 4 bases between. The CDR3 runs to 12 residues. The CDR3, as DNA: TGTGCCAGTAGTATGAGTCAAGAGACCCAGTACTTC. This codes for CASSMSQETQYF.

The V and J genes are TRBV3-1 (or the pseudogene TRBV3-2) and TRBJ2-7, with 10 bases matching TRBD1. The CDR3 length is 15 residues. V trimming: 5 bases; J trimming: 2 bases; junction bases outside the gene matches: 6. Per the germline V gene, CDR1 is LGHDT and CDR2 is YNNKEL (reference sequence). This CDR3 reads CASSYRTGGPYEQYF. As DNA, the CDR3 is TGTGCCAGCAGCTATAGGACAGGGGGTCCCTACGAGCAGTACTTC.

There are a few counts of this clone. The genes are TRBV7-2 and TRBJ1-6, with 8 bases fitting TRBD1. Germline-derived CDR1 and CDR2 are SGHTA and FQGNSA. The CDR3 loop spans 15 amino acids. Losses at the gene ends were 4 bases for V and 5 bases for J; bases not matched to a gene: 4. The CDR3, as DNA: TGTGCCAGCAGCTCCGGACAGGGCAATAATTCACCCCTCCACTTT. This encodes CASSSGQGNNSPLHF.

The chain joins TRBV5-8 to TRBJ1-6; TRBD1 is a possible D gene (6 bases). The length of the CDR3 is 15 residues. The germline gives CDR1 SGHTS, CDR2 YDEGEE. The V end lost 3 bases, the J end lost 6 bases, and 13 bases lay between the germline ends. This chain's CDR3 is CASSSLTGFNSPLHF. The CDR3 DNA reads as TGTGCCAGCAGCTCCCTAACAGGGTTTAATTCACCCCTCCACTTT.

The chain recombines TRBV7-9 with TRBJ1-3; 7 nucleotides line up with TRBD1. With 1 base clipped from V and 3 bases from J, the junction kept 9 bases outside the gene matches. Looked up from germline, CDR1 is SEHNR and CDR2 is FQNEAQ (reference sequence). This CDR3 is built from 17 residues. The CDR3 is CASSLDPGQPHGNTIYF. CDR3 DNA: TGTGCCAGCAGCTTAGATCCGGGACAGCCTCATGGAAACACCATATATTTT.

This sequence joins TRBV7-9 and TRBJ2-5, with D perhaps matching TRBD1 (6 bases). V was shortened by 4 bases and J by 0 bases, with 9 bases between the two germline ends. The CDR3 loop spans 14 amino acids. In germline, CDR1 is SEHNR, CDR2 FQNEAQ (reference sequence). The chain's CDR3 is CASSSGQYQETQYF. The CDR3 DNA follows: TGTGCCAGCAGCTCAGGACAGTACCAAGAGACCCAGTACTTC.

The chain combines TRBV5-4 with TRBJ2-1; 9 nucleotides match TRBD1. The CDR3 is 16 residues long. Trimming took 4 bases from V and 8 from J; bases not matched to a gene: 13. Germline assignment: CDR1 SGHNT and CDR2 YYREEE (reference sequence). The CDR3 region is CASSLPGQGMGYEQFF. CDR3 in DNA: TGTGCCAGCAGCCTCCCGGGACAGGGCATGGGGTATGAGCAGTTCTTC.

The V and J genes are TRBV2 and TRBJ1-2; D not resolved. Germline loops: CDR1 SNHLY, CDR2 FYNNEI. The CDR3 extends over 13 amino acids. The V and J ends lost 6 bases and 4 bases respectively, with 12 bases between them. The CDR3 DNA sequence: TGTGCCAGCAGGCTTAGGAGGAGCTATGGCTACACCTTC. As protein: CASRLRRSYGYTF.

V usage is TRBV19 and J usage is TRBJ1-5, with D possibly matching TRBD1 (5 bases). The CDR3 loop spans 13 amino acids. From germline, CDR1 is LNHDA and CDR2 SQIVND (reference sequence). V was trimmed by 5 bases and J by 7 bases, leaving 12 bases between them. The CDR3 sequence: CASSSGTIQPQHF. The DNA for the CDR3 is TGTGCCAGTAGTTCCGGGACTATACAGCCCCAGCATTTT.

The chain carries TRBV14 and TRBJ2-7, with D possibly being TRBD1 (5 bases). In germline, CDR1 is SGHDN, CDR2 FVKESK. With 0 bases removed from V and 6 bases from J, the gap between germline ends came to 9 bases. CDR3 length equals 13 residues. As DNA, the CDR3 is TGTGCCAGCAGCCAAGATTTTCAGGGCGAGCAGTACTTC. Amino acids: CASSQDFQGEQYF.

This clone came up once. CDR3 coding DNA: TGTGCCAGCAGCTTCTTGACCCAGGGAACCGGGGAGCTGTTTTTT. It codes for CASSFLTQGTGELFF. V is TRBV11-3 and J is TRBJ2-2; tentative D call: TRBD1 (5 bases). This CDR3 has 15 residues. V dropped 3 bases and J dropped 5 bases, with 13 bases sitting between them. CDR1 and CDR2 (germline): SGHNT, YENEEA.

The V and J genes are TRBV7-2 and TRBJ2-1; tentative D call: TRBD1 (6 bases). Germline CDR1 and CDR2: SGHTA and FQGNSA. Trimming stripped 5 bases from V and 0 bases from J, with 11 bases between. The CDR3 totals 15 residues. The chain's CDR3 is CASSDRGISYNEQFF. CDR3 DNA sequence: TGTGCCAGCAGCGATAGGGGGATCTCCTACAATGAGCAGTTCTTC.

The CDR3 DNA reads TGTGCCTACCTTACAGGGGGCGGTGAGCAGTTCTTC. Its translation is CAYLTGGGEQFF. V gene TRBV30 combines with J gene TRBJ2-1; 9 bases align to TRBD1. V lost 7 bases, J lost 9 bases, and 7 bases stayed unmatched. Germline lookup yields CDR1 GTSNPN and CDR2 SVGIG (reference sequence). This CDR3 has 12 residues.

This sequence joins TRBV24-1 and TRBJ1-2; no firm D call. CDR1 and CDR2 (germline): KGHDR, SFDVKD. V lost 4 bases and J lost 4, with 18 bases in between. This CDR3 spans 16 amino acids. The CDR3 protein is CATSEALGEGGYGYTF. In DNA form, the CDR3 reads TGTGCCACCAGTGAAGCCCTTGGTGAGGGCGGCTATGGCTACACCTTC.

The V gene is TRBV2, the J gene TRBJ2-3; 7 nucleotides line up with TRBD2. The V and J ends lost 9 bases and 2 bases, in that order; junction bases with no gene match: 8. CDR1 SNHLY and CDR2 FYNNEI come from the germline V gene. The CDR3 extends over 14 amino acids. The CDR3 region is CASGLSGTTDTQYF. Written as DNA, the CDR3 is TGTGCCAGTGGCCTAAGCGGGACCACAGATACGCAGTATTTT. The full variable domain, in which reference TRBV2 and TRBJ2-3 provide the parts outside the CDR3, is EPEVTQTPSHQVTQMGQEVILRCVPISNHLYFYWYRQILGQKVEFLVSFYNNEISEKSEIFDDQFSVERPDGSNFTLKIRSTKLEDSAMYFCASGLSGTTDTQYFGPGTRLTVL.

The chain employs TRBV6-5 and TRBJ1-4; D call uncertain. CDR3 length equals 12 residues. V shed 5 bases and J shed 8 bases, with 9 bases lying between them. The V gene's germline CDR1 is MNHEY and CDR2 SVGAGI. The CDR3 nucleotides read TGTGCCAGCAGTACCACGGAGGAAAAACTGTTTTTT. Amino acid sequence: CASSTTEEKLFF.